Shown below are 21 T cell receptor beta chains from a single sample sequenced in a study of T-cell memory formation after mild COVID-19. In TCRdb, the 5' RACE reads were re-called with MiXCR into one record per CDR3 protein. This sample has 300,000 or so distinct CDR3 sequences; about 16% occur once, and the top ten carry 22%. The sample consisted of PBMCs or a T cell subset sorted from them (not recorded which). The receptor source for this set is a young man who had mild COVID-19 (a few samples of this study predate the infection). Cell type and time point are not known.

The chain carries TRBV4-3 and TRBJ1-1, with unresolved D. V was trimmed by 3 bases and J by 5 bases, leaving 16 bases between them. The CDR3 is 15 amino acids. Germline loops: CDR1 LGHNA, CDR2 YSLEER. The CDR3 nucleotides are TGCGCCAGCAGCCAGGATCACGTGACGAGAACTGAAGCTTTCTTT. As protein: CASSQDHVTRTEAFF.

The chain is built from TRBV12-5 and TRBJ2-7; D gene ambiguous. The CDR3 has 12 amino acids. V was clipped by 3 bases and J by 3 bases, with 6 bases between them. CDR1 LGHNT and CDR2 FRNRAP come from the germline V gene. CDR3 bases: TGTGCTAGTGGTTTCAACCTCTACGAGCAGTACTTC. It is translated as CASGFNLYEQYF. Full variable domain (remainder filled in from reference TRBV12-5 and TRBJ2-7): DARVTQTPRHKVTEMGQEVTMRCQPILGHNTVFWYRQTMMQGLELLAYFRNRAPLDDSGMPKDRFSAEMPDATLATLKIQPSEPRDSAVYFCASGFNLYEQYFGPGTRLTVT.

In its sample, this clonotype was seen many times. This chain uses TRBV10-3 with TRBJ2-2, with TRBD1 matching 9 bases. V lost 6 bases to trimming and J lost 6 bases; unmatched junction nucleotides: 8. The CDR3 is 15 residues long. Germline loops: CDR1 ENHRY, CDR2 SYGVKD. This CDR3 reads CAIRERQGVAGELFF. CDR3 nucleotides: TGTGCCATCAGGGAAAGACAGGGGGTGGCCGGGGAGCTGTTTTTT.

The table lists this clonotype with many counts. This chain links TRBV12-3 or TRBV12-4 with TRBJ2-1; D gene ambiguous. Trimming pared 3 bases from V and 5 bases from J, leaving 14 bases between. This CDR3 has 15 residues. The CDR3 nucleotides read TGTGCCAGCAGTTTTTATCGCACCCGGGACAATGAGCAGTTCTTC. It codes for CASSFYRTRDNEQFF.

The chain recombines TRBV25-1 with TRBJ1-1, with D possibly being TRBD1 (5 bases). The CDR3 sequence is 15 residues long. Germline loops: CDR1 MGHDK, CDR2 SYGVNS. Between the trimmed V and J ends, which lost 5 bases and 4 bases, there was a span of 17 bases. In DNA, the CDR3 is TGTGCCAGCAGTAACCATCGCGGGAGGGGCACTGAAGCTTTCTTT. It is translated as CASSNHRGRGTEAFF.

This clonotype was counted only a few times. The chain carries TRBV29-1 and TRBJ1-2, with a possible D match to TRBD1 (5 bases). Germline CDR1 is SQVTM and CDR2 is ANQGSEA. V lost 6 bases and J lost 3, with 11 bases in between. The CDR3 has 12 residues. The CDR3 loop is CSVQGTDYGYTF. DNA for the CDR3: TGCAGCGTGCAGGGCACGGACTATGGCTACACCTTC.

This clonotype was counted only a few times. CDR3 DNA sequence: TGCAGTGCCCAAATCAGGGGGAACTCAAGGAATGAGCAGTTCTTC. Translated, it gives CSAQIRGNSRNEQFF. The V call is TRBV20-1, the J call TRBJ2-1, with 7 bases aligning to TRBD1. Germline lookup yields CDR1 DFQATT and CDR2 SNEGSKA (reference sequence). The length of the CDR3 is 15 residues. Trimming at V came to 6 bases and at J to 7 bases, leaving 15 bases not matched to a gene.

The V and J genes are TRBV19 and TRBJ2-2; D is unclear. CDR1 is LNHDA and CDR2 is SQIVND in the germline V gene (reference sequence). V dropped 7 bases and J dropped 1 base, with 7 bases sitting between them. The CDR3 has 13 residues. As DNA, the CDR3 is TGTGCCAGTAACCTACAGAACACCGGGGAGCTGTTTTTT. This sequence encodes CASNLQNTGELFF.

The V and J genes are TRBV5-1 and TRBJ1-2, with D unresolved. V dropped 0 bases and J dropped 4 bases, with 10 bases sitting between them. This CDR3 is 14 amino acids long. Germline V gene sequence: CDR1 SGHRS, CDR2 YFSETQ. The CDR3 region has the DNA TGCGCCAGCAGCTTGGCGGGGTCCCGCTATGGCTACACCTTC. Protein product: CASSLAGSRYGYTF. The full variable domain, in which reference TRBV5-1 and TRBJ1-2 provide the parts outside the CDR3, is KAGVTQTPRYLIKTRGQQVTLSCSPISGHRSVSWYQQTPGQGLQFLFEYFSETQRNKGNFPGRFSGRQFSNSRSEMNVSTLELGDSALYLCASSLAGSRYGYTFGSGTRLTVV.

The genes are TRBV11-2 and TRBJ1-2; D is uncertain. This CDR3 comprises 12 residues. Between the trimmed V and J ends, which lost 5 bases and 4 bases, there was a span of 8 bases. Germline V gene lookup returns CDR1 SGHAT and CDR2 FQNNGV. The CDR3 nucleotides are TGTGCCAGCAGCACTTGGGGCTATGGCTACACCTTC. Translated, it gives CASSTWGYGYTF.

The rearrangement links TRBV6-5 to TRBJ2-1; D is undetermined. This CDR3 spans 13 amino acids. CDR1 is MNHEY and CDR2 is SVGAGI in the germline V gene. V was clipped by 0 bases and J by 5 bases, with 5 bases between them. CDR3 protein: CASSYSTNNEQFF. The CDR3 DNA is TGTGCCAGCAGTTACTCGACCAACAATGAGCAGTTCTTC.

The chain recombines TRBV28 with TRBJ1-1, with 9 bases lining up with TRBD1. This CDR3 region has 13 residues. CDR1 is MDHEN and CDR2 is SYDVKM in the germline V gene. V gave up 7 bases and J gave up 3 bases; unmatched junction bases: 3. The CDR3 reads CASTRQGDTEAFF. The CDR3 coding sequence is TGTGCCAGCACCAGACAGGGGGACACTGAAGCTTTCTTT.

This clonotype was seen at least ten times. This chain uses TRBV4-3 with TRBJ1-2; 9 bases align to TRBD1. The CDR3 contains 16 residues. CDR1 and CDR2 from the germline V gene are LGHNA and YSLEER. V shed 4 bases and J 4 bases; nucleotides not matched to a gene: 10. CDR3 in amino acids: CASSRKTGGTSYGYTF. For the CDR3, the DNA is TGCGCCAGCAGCCGTAAGACAGGGGGAACCTCCTATGGCTACACCTTC.

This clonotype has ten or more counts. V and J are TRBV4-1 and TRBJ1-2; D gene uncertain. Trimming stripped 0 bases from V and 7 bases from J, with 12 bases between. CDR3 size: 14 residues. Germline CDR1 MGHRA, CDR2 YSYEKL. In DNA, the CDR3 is TGCGCCAGCAGCCAAGATCGACGGCGAGGTGGCTACACCTTC. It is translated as CASSQDRRRGGYTF.

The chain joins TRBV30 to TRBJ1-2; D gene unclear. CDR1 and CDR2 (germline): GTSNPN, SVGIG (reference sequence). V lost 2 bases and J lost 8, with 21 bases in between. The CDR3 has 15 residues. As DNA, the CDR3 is TGTGCCTGGAGTATTCAGGCAGGCTACTCGGTAGGCTACACCTTC. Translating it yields CAWSIQAGYSVGYTF.

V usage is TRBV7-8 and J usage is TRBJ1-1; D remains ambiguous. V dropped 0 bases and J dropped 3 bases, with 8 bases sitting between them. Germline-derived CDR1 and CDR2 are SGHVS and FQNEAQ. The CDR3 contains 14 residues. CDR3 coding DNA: TGTGCCAGCAGCTTAGCAGCAGGATACACTGAAGCTTTCTTT. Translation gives CASSLAAGYTEAFF.

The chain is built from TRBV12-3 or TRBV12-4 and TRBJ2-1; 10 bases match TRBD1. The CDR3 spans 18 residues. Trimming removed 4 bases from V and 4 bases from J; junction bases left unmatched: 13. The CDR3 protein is CASSSGTGASQAYNEQFF. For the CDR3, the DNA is TGTGCCAGCAGTTCCGGGACAGGGGCCAGTCAGGCATACAATGAGCAGTTCTTC.

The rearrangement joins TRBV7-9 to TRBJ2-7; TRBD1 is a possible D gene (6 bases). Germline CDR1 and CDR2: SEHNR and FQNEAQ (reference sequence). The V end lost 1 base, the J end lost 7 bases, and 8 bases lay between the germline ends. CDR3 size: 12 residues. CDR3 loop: CASSLGQEEQYF. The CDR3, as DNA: TGTGCCAGCAGCTTAGGACAGGAGGAGCAGTACTTC.

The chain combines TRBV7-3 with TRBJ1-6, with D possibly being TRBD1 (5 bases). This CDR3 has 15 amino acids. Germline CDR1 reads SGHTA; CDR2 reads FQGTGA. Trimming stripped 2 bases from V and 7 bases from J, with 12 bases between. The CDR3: CASSLGAGQNSPLHF. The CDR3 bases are TGTGCCAGCAGCTTAGGTGCGGGGCAGAATTCACCCCTCCACTTT.

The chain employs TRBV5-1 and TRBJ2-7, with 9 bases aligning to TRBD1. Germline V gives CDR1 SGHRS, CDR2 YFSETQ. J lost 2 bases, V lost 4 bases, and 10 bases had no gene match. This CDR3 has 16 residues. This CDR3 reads CASSEIPGQGAYEQYF. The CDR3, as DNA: TGCGCCAGCAGCGAAATTCCGGGACAGGGAGCCTACGAGCAGTACTTC.

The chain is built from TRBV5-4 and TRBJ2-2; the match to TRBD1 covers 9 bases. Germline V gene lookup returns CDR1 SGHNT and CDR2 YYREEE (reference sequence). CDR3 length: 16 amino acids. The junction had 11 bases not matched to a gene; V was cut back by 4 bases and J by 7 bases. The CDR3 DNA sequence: TGTGCCAGCAGCATAGACCGGGACAGGGACGTCGGGGAGCTGTTTTTT. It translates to CASSIDRDRDVGELFF.